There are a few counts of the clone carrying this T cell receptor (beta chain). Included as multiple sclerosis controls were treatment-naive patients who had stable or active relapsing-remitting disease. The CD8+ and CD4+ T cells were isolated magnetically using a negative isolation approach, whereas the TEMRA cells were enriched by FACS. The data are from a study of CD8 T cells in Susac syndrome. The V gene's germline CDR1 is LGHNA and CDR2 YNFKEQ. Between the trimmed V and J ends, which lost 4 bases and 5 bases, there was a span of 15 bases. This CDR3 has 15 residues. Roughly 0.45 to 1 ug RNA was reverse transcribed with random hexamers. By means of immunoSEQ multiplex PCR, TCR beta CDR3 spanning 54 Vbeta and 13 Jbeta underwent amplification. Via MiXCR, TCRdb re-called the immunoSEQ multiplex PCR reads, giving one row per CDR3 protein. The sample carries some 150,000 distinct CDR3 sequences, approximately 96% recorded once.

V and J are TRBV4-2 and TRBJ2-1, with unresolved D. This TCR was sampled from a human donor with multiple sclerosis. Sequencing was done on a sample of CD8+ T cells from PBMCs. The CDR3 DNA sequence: TGTGCCAGCAGCCGGACGGGCCTCCGACACAATGAGCAGTTCTTC. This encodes CASSRTGLRHNEQFF.